Below are 28 T cell receptor beta chains sequenced from a single sample in a study of cytotoxic CD8 clonotypes in ibrutinib-treated CLL. Profiling relied on immunoSEQ multiplex PCR, and the TCRdb table lists in-frame clones only, not all of them. The profile covers approximately 330,000 clones, with around four fifths appearing a single time and 6.5% to 8% taken by the ten largest. Sequences were derived from PBMCs, sampled before ibrutinib treatment. The receptors here all came from a human donor with chronic lymphocytic leukemia.

The chain has TRBV6-5 and TRBJ1-1; D gene ambiguous. The CDR3 spans 13 residues. Trimming cost V 7 bases and J 4 bases, with 13 bases left between them. Germline CDR1 MNHEY, CDR2 SVGAGI. The CDR3: CASNWRGGTEAFF. DNA for the CDR3: TGTGCCAGCAACTGGCGGGGAGGCACTGAAGCTTTCTTT.

This clone was detected a few times. V usage is TRBV5-4 and J usage is TRBJ1-2; 10 nucleotides align to TRBD1. In germline, CDR1 is SGHNT, CDR2 YYREEE (reference sequence). V dropped 4 bases and J dropped 8; count of bases not matched to a gene: 8. This CDR3 spans 14 amino acids. The chain's CDR3 is CASSSPGTGVGYTF. The CDR3 region has the DNA TGTGCCAGCAGCAGCCCAGGGACAGGGGTCGGCTACACCTTC.

The chain recombines TRBV4-2 with TRBJ2-1, with 7 nucleotides matching TRBD2. Germline V gene lookup returns CDR1 LGHNA and CDR2 YNFKEQ. This CDR3 has 15 residues. The V gene end was trimmed by 2 bases and the J gene end by 4 bases; junction bases not matched to a gene: 5. CDR3 nucleotides: TGTGCCAGCAGCCAATTCCTGGGGGGGTACAATGAGCAGTTCTTC. It specifies CASSQFLGGYNEQFF.

The gene calls are TRBV27 and TRBJ2-7; a weak D match, TRBD1 (6 bases). Germline lookup yields CDR1 MNHEY and CDR2 SMNVEV (reference sequence). This CDR3 contains 12 residues. Trimming pared 6 bases from V and 6 bases from J, leaving 12 bases between. CDR3 nucleotides: TGTGCCAGCAGCACAACAGGGTTCGAGCAGTACTTC. Its protein is CASSTTGFEQYF.

The chain couples TRBV9 to TRBJ2-7, with D possibly TRBD2 on 6 matching bases. The germline V and J ends were trimmed by 0 bases and 3 bases, with 10 bases remaining between them. The CDR3 is 14 residues long. Germline lookup yields CDR1 SGDLS and CDR2 YYNGEE. The CDR3: CASSVDGDFYEQYF. The CDR3 DNA is TGTGCCAGCAGCGTAGATGGGGACTTCTACGAGCAGTACTTC.

This chain connects TRBV7-8 to TRBJ2-2; D is unresolved. CDR1 and CDR2 (germline): SGHVS, FQNEAQ. CDR3 length equals 14 residues. V shed 3 bases and J shed 1 base, with 6 bases lying between them. The CDR3 region has the DNA TGTGCCAGCAGCTTCCGATTGAACACCGGGGAGCTGTTTTTT. Protein product: CASSFRLNTGELFF.

The V and J genes are TRBV28 and TRBJ2-3, with TRBD2 matching 12 bases. CDR3 size: 15 residues. V gave up 4 bases and J gave up 6 bases; unmatched junction bases: 5. The germline gives CDR1 MDHEN, CDR2 SYDVKM. CDR3 in amino acids: CASSYPGTSGDTQYF. Written as DNA, the CDR3 is TGTGCCAGCAGTTATCCCGGGACTAGCGGGGATACGCAGTATTTT.

This rearrangement joins TRBV15 to TRBJ2-2; D may match TRBD1 or TRBD2 (5 bases each). The CDR3 runs to 17 residues. The V end was cut by 2 bases, the J end by 3 bases, with 16 bases between. Germline CDR1 LNHNV, CDR2 YYDKDF (reference sequence). The CDR3 nucleotides read TGTGCCACCAGCAGACGTTATACACCGGGACACACCGGGGAGCTGTTTTTT. This translates into CATSRRYTPGHTGELFF.

In this sample, this clone turned up once. CDR3 in DNA: TGTGCCAGCAGCTCTTTACTAGCGGGAGGTCGAGAGACCCAGTACTTC. Protein product: CASSSLLAGGRETQYF. The gene calls are TRBV7-2 and TRBJ2-5; 12 bases align to TRBD2. This CDR3 region has 16 residues. The germline CDR1 and CDR2 sequences are SGHTA and FQGNSA. With 4 bases clipped from V and 4 bases from J, the junction kept 7 bases outside the gene matches. Variable domain in full (rest from reference TRBV7-2 and TRBJ2-5): GAGVSQSPSNKVTEKGKDVELRCDPISGHTALYWYRQSLGQGLEFLIYFQGNSAPDKSGLPSDRFSAERTGGSVSTLTIQRTQQEDSAVYLCASSSLLAGGRETQYFGPGTRLLVL.

The chain is built from TRBV28 and TRBJ1-1; D gene ambiguous. The V and J ends lost 6 bases and 4 bases respectively, with 15 bases between them. Germline values: CDR1 MDHEN, CDR2 SYDVKM. The CDR3 runs to 14 residues. The CDR3 DNA sequence: TGTGCCAGCAGACTCACTCCCACGGCCACTGAAGCTTTCTTT. Its protein product is CASRLTPTATEAFF.

J is TRBJ2-1 and V is TRBV29-1; 8 positions match TRBD2. CDR3 length: 13 residues. The V gene's germline CDR1 is SQVTM and CDR2 ANQGSEA. V shed 2 bases and J 6 bases; nucleotides not matched to a gene: 3. The CDR3 sequence is CSVELGLANEQFF. CDR3 coding DNA: TGCAGCGTTGAACTAGGACTAGCCAATGAGCAGTTCTTC.

The chain combines TRBV18 with TRBJ2-5; D might be TRBD2 (6 bases). CDR1 is KGHSH, CDR2 LQKENI, per germline. CDR3 length equals 15 residues. Trimming stripped 3 bases from V and 0 bases from J, with 11 bases between. The CDR3 DNA reads TGTGCCAGCTCACCCCGGGACTCACACCAAGAGACCCAGTACTTC. It codes for CASSPRDSHQETQYF.

CDR3 sequence: CATSRDIQGREKLFF. The CDR3 DNA reads TGTGCCACTTCTAGGGACATCCAAGGGAGAGAAAAACTGTTTTTT. V gene TRBV7-6 combines with J gene TRBJ1-4; D might be TRBD1 (6 bases). Germline-derived CDR1 and CDR2 are SGHVS and FNYEAQ. The CDR3 is 15 amino acids. V gave up 10 bases and J gave up 8 bases, with 23 bases separating them.

This chain uses TRBV5-1 with TRBJ1-1; D gene unclear. This CDR3 has 14 residues. The ends were cut back, 0 bases at V and 0 bases at J, with 6 bases in the middle. Germline CDR1 and CDR2: SGHRS and YFSETQ. The CDR3 DNA reads TGCGCCAGCAGCTTGGAGCCGGTGAACACTGAAGCTTTCTTT. The encoded protein is CASSLEPVNTEAFF. The full variable domain, completed using reference TRBV5-1 and TRBJ1-1, is KAGVTQTPRYLIKTRGQQVTLSCSPISGHRSVSWYQQTPGQGLQFLFEYFSETQRNKGNFPGRFSGRQFSNSRSEMNVSTLELGDSALYLCASSLEPVNTEAFFGQGTRLTVV.

The CDR3 DNA is TGTGCCATCACCGACGGGAAGCTGTATGGCTACACCTTC. Protein sequence: CAITDGKLYGYTF. The genes are TRBV10-3 and TRBJ1-2, with D unresolved. Looked up from germline, CDR1 is ENHRY and CDR2 is SYGVKD. V shed 7 bases and J shed 5 bases, with 14 bases lying between them. The CDR3 has 13 residues.

This clone was counted between two and nine times. The V call is TRBV15, the J call TRBJ2-7; unclear D gene. Germline lookup yields CDR1 LNHNV and CDR2 YYDKDF (reference sequence). The V end was cut by 0 bases, the J end by 6 bases, with 12 bases between. The CDR3 runs to 14 residues. DNA of the CDR3: TGTGCCACCAGCAGAGACAAGGGTGTCGCCGAGCAGTACTTC. Translating gives CATSRDKGVAEQYF.

This rearrangement joins TRBV5-1 to TRBJ1-2; no reliable D call. From germline, CDR1 is SGHRS and CDR2 YFSETQ. The V end was cut by 0 bases, the J end by 4 bases, with 13 bases between. This CDR3 contains 15 residues. CDR3 nucleotides: TGCGCCAGCAGCTTGGGCGGCGCAGGATCCTATGGCTACACCTTC. Its protein product is CASSLGGAGSYGYTF.

As for this clone: This CDR3 is also generated by other DNA sequences in the sample. The chain carries TRBV9 and TRBJ2-5; no clear D gene. Trimming left V 0 bases short and J 2 bases short, with 8 bases between. CDR1 and CDR2 (germline): SGDLS, YYNGEE. This CDR3 comprises 14 residues. The CDR3 DNA is TGTGCCAGCAGCGTAGGGTCAGTTCAAGAGACCCAGTACTTC. Its protein product is CASSVGSVQETQYF. The full variable domain, completed using reference TRBV9 and TRBJ2-5, is DSGVTQTPKHLITATGQRVTLRCSPRSGDLSVYWYQQSLDQGLQFLIQYYNGEERAKGNILERFSAQQFPDLHSELNLSSLELGDSALYFCASSVGSVQETQYFGPGTRLLVL.

This sequence joins TRBV2 and TRBJ2-6; no reliable D call. Germline V CDR1 and CDR2: SNHLY, FYNNEI. This CDR3 has 15 residues. V dropped 2 bases and J dropped 0 bases, with 5 bases sitting between them. CDR3 residues: CASSERSSGANVLTF. The CDR3 nucleotides read TGTGCCAGCAGTGAACGGAGCTCTGGGGCCAACGTCCTGACTTTC.

The chain has TRBV10-3 and TRBJ2-7; no clear D. Per germline, CDR1 ENHRY and CDR2 SYGVKD. This CDR3 has 13 amino acids. Trimming left V 6 bases short and J 2 bases short, with 11 bases between. The CDR3 region is CAISQQGPYEQYF. The CDR3 DNA reads as TGTGCCATCAGCCAACAAGGCCCCTACGAGCAGTACTTC.

The DNA of the CDR3 is TGTGCCAGCTCACAAAACAGGAAGGATAATGGCTACACCTTC. Amino acid sequence: CASSQNRKDNGYTF. The chain employs TRBV18 and TRBJ1-2; tentatively, D is TRBD1 (5 bases). The germline gives CDR1 KGHSH, CDR2 LQKENI. V lost 4 bases to trimming and J lost 6 bases, with 15 bases between them. This CDR3 is 14 amino acids long.

V is TRBV27 and J is TRBJ2-1; 10 bases agree with TRBD2. Germline CDR1 and CDR2: MNHEY and SMNVEV (reference sequence). The junction had 11 bases not matched to a gene; V was cut back by 2 bases and J by 7 bases. This CDR3 comprises 17 residues. In nucleotides, the CDR3 is TGTGCCAGCAGTTTACCCTTTGCTAGCGGGAGAGTAAATGAGCAGTTCTTC. It translates to CASSLPFASGRVNEQFF.

The chain joins TRBV28 to TRBJ2-1; 9 bases are shared with TRBD2. This CDR3 is built from 14 residues. Per the germline V gene, CDR1 is MDHEN and CDR2 is SYDVKM. V lost 9 bases, J lost 2 bases, and 5 bases stayed unmatched. CDR3 sequence: CASLSGRPYNEQFF. The CDR3 nucleotides are TGTGCCAGTCTAAGCGGGAGGCCCTACAATGAGCAGTTCTTC.

This clone was observed a handful of times. The rearrangement links TRBV7-9 to TRBJ2-7; D unclear. CDR3 length equals 13 residues. CDR1 SEHNR and CDR2 FQNEAQ come from the germline V gene (reference sequence). The ends were cut back, 5 bases at V and 2 bases at J, with 10 bases in the middle. The DNA of the CDR3 is TGTGCCAGCAGCCCGGCGACGCCCTACGAGCAGTACTTC. The encoded protein is CASSPATPYEQYF.

To note about this clone: One end of the junction is discordant with germline, which a read error may explain. The J gene is TRBJ2-1, the V gene TRBV7-2; D gene uncertain. Germline assignment: CDR1 SGHTA and CDR2 FQGNSA. The CDR3 has 12 amino acids. The CDR3 loop is CASSLSTPELFF. The DNA of the CDR3 is TGTGCCAGCAGCTTATCTACGCCCGAGCTGTTCTTC.

This clone was observed once. This chain uses TRBV28 with TRBJ1-1; D gene unclear. V was pared by 6 bases and J by 6 bases, with 11 bases between. The CDR3 extends over 12 amino acids. CDR1 is MDHEN, CDR2 SYDVKM, per germline. CDR3 DNA sequence: TGTGCCAGCAGACCAGCCATTGCTGAAGCTTTCTTT. Its protein product is CASRPAIAEAFF.

This clone was detected only once. The chain combines TRBV19 with TRBJ2-1; D is undetermined. This CDR3 has 13 residues. In germline, CDR1 is LNHDA, CDR2 SQIVND (reference sequence). With 3 bases removed from V and 4 bases from J, the gap between germline ends came to 7 bases. The CDR3 bases are TGTGCCAGTAGTATGTGGCAGTACAATGAGCAGTTCTTC. It encodes CASSMWQYNEQFF.

This sequence joins TRBV28 and TRBJ2-1; 8 positions agree with TRBD1. The junction had 17 bases not matched to a gene; V was cut back by 6 bases and J by 4 bases. There are 18 residues in the CDR3. Germline CDR1 reads MDHEN; CDR2 reads SYDVKM. The CDR3: CASSQHPPDRGSYNEQFF. Here the CDR3 DNA reads TGTGCCAGCAGCCAGCATCCTCCCGACAGGGGAAGTTACAATGAGCAGTTCTTC.